The subject of this entry is one T cell receptor (beta chain). It lacks a known antigen. It has no much larger one-base neighbor in the sample; base qualities were not kept. Per the germline V gene (reference sequence), LNHNV is the CDR1 and YYDKDF is the CDR2. The CDR3 has 15 amino acids, counting the end cysteine and phenylalanine. The retained sequence is limited to the CDR3, 45 bases, with the frame set at the first base. V is cut by 2 bases and J by 5 bases, and the space between the germline ends is 13 bases. The sample is drawn from a study of blood T cell repertoires in COVID-19 (dated by TCRdb to 2018 to 2020). Looking at the study overall: Samples from collaborators originated in the United States, Italy and Spain and spanned both the acute and convalescent phases of COVID-19. The prospective study material was composed of cDNA or gDNA derived from T cells, B-cell-depleted T cells, or PBMCs. Deeply sampled blood TCRbeta repertoires from subjects exposed to, actively infected with, or recovered from COVID-19 were included in the dataset. A freely available public database, intended as a resource for researchers studying the immune response to SARS-CoV-2, is where the repertoires were released. The samples were drawn from the first 160 participants of the ongoing ImmuneRACE study and from roughly 1,300 subjects provided by 6 global collaborators. The sample metadata nearly always contained a de-identified subject ID, COVID-19 status, age in years and sex. Where available, HLA class I and class II types were taken from metadata supplied by the sample provider and were not determined by assay-based typing.

TCRbeta CDR3 regions were amplified from genomic DNA by means of the immunoSEQ Assay, a bias-controlled multiplex PCR. Regarding the original processing steps: Nucleated cell counts per sample were estimated from amplification of reference gene primers within the assay. To quantify the absolute abundance of each unique TCRbeta CDR3 rearrangement, sequence reads were collapsed and filtered. For each sample, productive Simpson clonality was calculated as the square root of Simpson's diversity index over productive rearrangements. Imported from immuneACCESS, the table was reduced by TCRdb to in-frame sequences with V and J called. These copies leave out some clones; in studies compared against another copy, an unresolved V gene accounts for under half, and the cause of the remainder is not known. Clone size and V and J calls were adopted from that table, with D and trimming inferred from the DNA. The sample yields approximately 74,000 clones; under 85% were counted once. Clones ranked in the top ten supply more than 15% of the sample.

General study outcomes and caveats: The quantity of clinical and demographic metadata differed by source and by participant and was supplied without curation.

Whole blood was collected in K2EDTA tubes by collaborating institutions according to the institutions' own protocols. For TCRbeta analysis, collaborators shipped samples as frozen whole blood, isolated PBMCs, or DNA extracted from either of those sample types. Sequencing input: peripheral blood. The sequence derives from a man in his sixties with acute or convalescent COVID-19. The rearrangement combines TRBV15 with TRBJ2-1; TRBD1 could be the D gene, as 6 bases match. The CDR3 is CATSRTPNRDNEQFF. The nucleotides read TGTGCCACCAGCAGAACCCCGAACAGGGACAATGAGCAGTTCTTC.